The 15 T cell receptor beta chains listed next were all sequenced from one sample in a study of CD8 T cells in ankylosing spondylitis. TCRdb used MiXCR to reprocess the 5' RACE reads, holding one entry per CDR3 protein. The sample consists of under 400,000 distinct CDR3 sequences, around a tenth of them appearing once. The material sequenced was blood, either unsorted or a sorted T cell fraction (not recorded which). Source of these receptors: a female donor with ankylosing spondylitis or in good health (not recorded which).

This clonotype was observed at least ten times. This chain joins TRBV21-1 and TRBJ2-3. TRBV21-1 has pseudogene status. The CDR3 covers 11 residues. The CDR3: CASSKNDTQYF. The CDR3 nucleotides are TGTGCCAGCAGCAAAAACGATACGCAGTATTTT.

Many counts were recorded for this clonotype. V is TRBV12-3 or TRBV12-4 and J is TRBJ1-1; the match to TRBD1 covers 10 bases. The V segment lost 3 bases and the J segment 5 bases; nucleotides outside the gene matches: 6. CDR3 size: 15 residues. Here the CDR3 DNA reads TGTGCCAGCAGTTTGACAGGGGGCCGAAATACTGAAGCTTTCTTT. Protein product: CASSLTGGRNTEAFF.

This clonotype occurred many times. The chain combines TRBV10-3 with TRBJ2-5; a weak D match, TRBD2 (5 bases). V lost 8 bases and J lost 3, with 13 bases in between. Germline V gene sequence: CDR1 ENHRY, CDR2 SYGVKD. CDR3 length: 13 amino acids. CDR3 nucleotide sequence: TGTGCCATCCAGAAACACGGGAAAGAGACCCAGTACTTC. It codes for CAIQKHGKETQYF.

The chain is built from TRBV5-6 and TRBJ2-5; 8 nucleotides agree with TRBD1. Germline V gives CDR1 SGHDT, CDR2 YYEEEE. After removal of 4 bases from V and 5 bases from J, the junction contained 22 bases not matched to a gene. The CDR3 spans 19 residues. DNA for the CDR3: TGTGCCAGCAGCCCTTCGACGTGGACAGGGATTGTAGGTTTGGAGACCCAGTACTTC. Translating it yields CASSPSTWTGIVGLETQYF.

In DNA form, the CDR3 reads TGTGCCAGCAAGCTGTCTGAAACCTACGAGCAGTACTTC. It yields the protein CASKLSETYEQYF. The chain joins TRBV6-1 to TRBJ2-7, with D hard to call. Germline V lookup: CDR1 MNHNS, CDR2 SASEGT. The CDR3 has 13 residues. Trimming removed 7 bases at V and 2 bases at J, with 12 bases between.

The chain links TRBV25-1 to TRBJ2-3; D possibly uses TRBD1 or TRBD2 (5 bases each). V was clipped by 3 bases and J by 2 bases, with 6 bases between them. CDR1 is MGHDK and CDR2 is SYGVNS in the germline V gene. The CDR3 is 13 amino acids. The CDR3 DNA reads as TGTGCCAGCAGTGACGGGACCACAGATACGCAGTATTTT. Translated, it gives CASSDGTTDTQYF.

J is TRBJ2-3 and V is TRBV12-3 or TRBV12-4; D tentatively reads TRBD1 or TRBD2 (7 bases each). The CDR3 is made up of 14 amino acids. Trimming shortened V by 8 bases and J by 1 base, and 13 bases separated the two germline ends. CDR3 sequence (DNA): TGTGCCAGCGGGGAGGGGGCGGGCACAGATACGCAGTATTTT. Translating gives CASGEGAGTDTQYF.

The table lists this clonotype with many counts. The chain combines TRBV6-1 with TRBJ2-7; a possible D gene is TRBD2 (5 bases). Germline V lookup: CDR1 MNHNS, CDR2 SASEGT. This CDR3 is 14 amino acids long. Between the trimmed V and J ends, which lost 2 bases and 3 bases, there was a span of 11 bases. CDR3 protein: CASSERASYYEQYF. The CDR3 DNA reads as TGTGCCAGCAGTGAAAGGGCTAGCTACTACGAGCAGTACTTC.

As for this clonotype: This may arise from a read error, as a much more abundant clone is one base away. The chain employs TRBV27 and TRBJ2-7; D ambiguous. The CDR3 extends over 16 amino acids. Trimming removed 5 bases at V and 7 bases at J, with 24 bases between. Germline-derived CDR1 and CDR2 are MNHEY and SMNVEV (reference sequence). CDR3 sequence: CASSPRRRSVIGEQYF. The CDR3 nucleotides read TGTGCCAGCAGTCCGAGACGTAGGAGTGTTATTGGGGAGCAGTACTTC.

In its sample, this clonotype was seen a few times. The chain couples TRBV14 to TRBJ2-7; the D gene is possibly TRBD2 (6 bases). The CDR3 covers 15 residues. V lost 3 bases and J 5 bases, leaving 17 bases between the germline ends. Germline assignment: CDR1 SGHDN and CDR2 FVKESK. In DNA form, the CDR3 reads TGTGCCAGCAGCCAGGGGGTGACTAGACGCCACGAGCAGTACTTC. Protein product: CASSQGVTRRHEQYF.

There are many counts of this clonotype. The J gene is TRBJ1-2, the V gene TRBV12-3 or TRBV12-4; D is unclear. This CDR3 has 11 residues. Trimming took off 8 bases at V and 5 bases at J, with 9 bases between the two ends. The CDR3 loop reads CASADGYGYTF. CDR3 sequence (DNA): TGTGCCAGCGCTGACGGATATGGCTACACCTTC.

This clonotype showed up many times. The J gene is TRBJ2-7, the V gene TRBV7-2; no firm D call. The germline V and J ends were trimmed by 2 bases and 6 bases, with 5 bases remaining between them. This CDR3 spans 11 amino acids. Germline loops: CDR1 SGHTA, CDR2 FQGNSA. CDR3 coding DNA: TGTGCCAGCAGCTTAACGTCCGAGCAGTACTTC. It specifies CASSLTSEQYF.

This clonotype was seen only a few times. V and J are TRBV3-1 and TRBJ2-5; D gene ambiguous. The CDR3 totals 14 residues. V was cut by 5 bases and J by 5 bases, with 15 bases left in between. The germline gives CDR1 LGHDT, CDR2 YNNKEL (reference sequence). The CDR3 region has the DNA TGTGCCAGCAGCTTTTCCTCAATCGACGAGACCCAGTACTTC. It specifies CASSFSSIDETQYF.

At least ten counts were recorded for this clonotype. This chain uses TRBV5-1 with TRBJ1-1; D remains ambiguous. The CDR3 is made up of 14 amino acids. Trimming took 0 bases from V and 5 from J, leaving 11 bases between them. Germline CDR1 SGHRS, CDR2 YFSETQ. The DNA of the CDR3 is TGCGCCAGCAGCTTGGAGGTGGTGGGGACTGAAGCTTTCTTT. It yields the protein CASSLEVVGTEAFF.

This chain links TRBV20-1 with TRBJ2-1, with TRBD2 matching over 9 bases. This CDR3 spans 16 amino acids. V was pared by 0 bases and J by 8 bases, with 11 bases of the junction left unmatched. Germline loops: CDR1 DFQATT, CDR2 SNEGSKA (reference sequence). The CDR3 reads CSARDRSSGVRDEQFF. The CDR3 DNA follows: TGCAGTGCTAGAGATAGGTCTAGCGGGGTCAGGGATGAGCAGTTCTTC.